One and the same sample provided the 19 T cell receptor beta chains below, sequenced in a study of cytomegalovirus exposure and HLA in healthy donors. Primers included in the PCR were 60 Vbeta and 13 Jbeta primers. TCRdb's table, derived via immunoSEQ multiplex PCR, lists solely in-frame clones and lacks some. The data show some 36,000 clones, nearly 70% seen once. Sequenced sample: PBMCs. These receptors originate from a man aged 25-45 years in good health and CMV-seronegative.

The CDR3 coding sequence is TGTGCCAGCAGCTTAGACAGGGGGAGCGGCTACACCTTC. Translating it yields CASSLDRGSGYTF. This rearrangement joins TRBV7-6 to TRBJ1-2; 8 nucleotides line up with TRBD1. The V segment lost 1 base and the J segment 8 bases; nucleotides outside the gene matches: 3. Germline V gene lookup returns CDR1 SGHVS and CDR2 FNYEAQ. CDR3 length: 13 amino acids.

This clone was found a few times. The CDR3 protein is CASSRLLAGAGDTQYF. CDR3 in DNA: TGCGCCAGCAGCCGACTACTAGCGGGAGCGGGAGATACGCAGTATTTT. The chain employs TRBV4-1 and TRBJ2-3, with 11 bases that match TRBD2. The trim removed 4 bases at V and 5 bases at J, leaving 8 bases unmatched. This CDR3 contains 16 residues. Germline CDR1 is MGHRA and CDR2 is YSYEKL.

The J gene is TRBJ2-1, the V gene TRBV11-3; 7 bases fit TRBD1. The CDR3 has 14 residues. The V segment lost 5 bases and the J segment 6 bases; nucleotides outside the gene matches: 7. CDR1 SGHNT and CDR2 YENEEA come from the germline V gene. The CDR3 loop is CASSPRQGGNEQFF. CDR3 nucleotide sequence: TGTGCCAGCAGCCCCCGACAGGGCGGCAATGAGCAGTTCTTC.

This clone was counted a few times. The rearrangement links TRBV6-5 to TRBJ1-1, with D maybe TRBD1 (5 bases). This CDR3 has 14 residues. Trimming removed 5 bases at V and 2 bases at J, with 12 bases between. CDR1 and CDR2 from the germline V gene are MNHEY and SVGAGI. The CDR3 loop is CASSPNDRNTEAFF. The CDR3, as DNA: TGTGCCAGCAGTCCGAACGACAGAAACACTGAAGCTTTCTTT.

The chain recombines TRBV2 with TRBJ2-5; 9 bases map to TRBD2. Trimming at V came to 7 bases and at J to 9 bases, leaving 18 bases not matched to a gene. The CDR3 is 16 residues long. From germline, CDR1 is SNHLY and CDR2 FYNNEI. CDR3 DNA: TGTGCCAGCAACCCTCCGGCGGGAGGGCCGGGAGTGGCCCAGTACTTC. It is translated as CASNPPAGGPGVAQYF. The full variable domain, completed using reference TRBV2 and TRBJ2-5, is EPEVTQTPSHQVTQMGQEVILRCVPISNHLYFYWYRQILGQKVEFLVSFYNNEISEKSEIFDDQFSVERPDGSNFTLKIRSTKLEDSAMYFCASNPPAGGPGVAQYFGPGTRLLVL.

The V and J genes are TRBV2 and TRBJ2-7; D remains unclear. The germline V and J ends were trimmed by 7 bases and 6 bases, with 19 bases remaining between them. Germline values: CDR1 SNHLY, CDR2 FYNNEI. The CDR3 is 14 residues long. The CDR3 DNA follows: TGTGCCAGCATCCCTGGCGTAGCACAAGGCGAGCAGTACTTC. This gives the protein CASIPGVAQGEQYF.

The CDR3 sequence is CASPKRDPDSPLHF. The CDR3 DNA reads as TGTGCCAGCCCCAAGCGGGATCCCGATTCACCCCTCCACTTT. This chain links TRBV28 with TRBJ1-6, with no clear D. The germline gives CDR1 MDHEN, CDR2 SYDVKM. V gave up 8 bases and J gave up 8 bases, with 16 bases separating them. This CDR3 spans 14 amino acids.

This clone was detected once. The J gene is TRBJ1-4, the V gene TRBV14; 10 positions match TRBD1. This CDR3 comprises 15 residues. Germline V lookup: CDR1 SGHDN, CDR2 FVKESK. The V and J ends lost 5 bases and 6 bases, in that order; junction bases with no gene match: 6. CDR3 protein: CASSTRTGGDEKLFF. CDR3 sequence (DNA): TGTGCCAGCAGCACCCGGACAGGGGGAGATGAAAAACTGTTTTTT.

In its sample, this clone was seen once. The V gene is TRBV5-1, the J gene TRBJ1-1, with a possible D match to TRBD1 (5 bases). V was clipped by 0 bases and J by 5 bases, with 14 bases between them. CDR1 is SGHRS, CDR2 YFSETQ, per germline. This CDR3 is built from 15 residues. The CDR3 DNA sequence: TGCGCCAGCAGCTTGGGCTGGGCGGGGGTAACTGAAGCTTTCTTT. This sequence encodes CASSLGWAGVTEAFF.

The chain carries TRBV28 and TRBJ1-1; weak D call: TRBD1 (6 bases). Germline values: CDR1 MDHEN, CDR2 SYDVKM. The CDR3 length is 15 residues. The V end was cut by 5 bases, the J end by 6 bases, with 19 bases between. This chain's CDR3 is CASSPLGRGAAEAFF. The CDR3 coding sequence is TGTGCCAGCAGTCCTCTGGGGAGGGGGGCGGCTGAAGCTTTCTTT.

The chain is built from TRBV28 and TRBJ1-2; a weak D match, TRBD1 (6 bases). The length of the CDR3 is 14 residues. Per germline, CDR1 MDHEN and CDR2 SYDVKM. Trimming took 6 bases from V and 2 from J, leaving 13 bases between them. The CDR3 DNA sequence: TGTGCCAGCAGCTTCGGTACAGGGAACTATGGCTACACCTTC. Translated: CASSFGTGNYGYTF.

This chain joins TRBV6-5 and TRBJ2-3; 7 bases match TRBD1. Germline CDR1 and CDR2: MNHEY and SVGAGI. The V segment lost 5 bases and the J segment 2 bases; nucleotides outside the gene matches: 7. The CDR3 runs to 15 residues. The CDR3 DNA reads as TGTGCCAGCAGTCCATGGGACAGACTCACAGATACGCAGTATTTT. It encodes CASSPWDRLTDTQYF.

The genes are TRBV6-6 and TRBJ2-7; D perhaps matches TRBD2 (5 bases). The germline CDR1 and CDR2 sequences are MNHNY and SVGAGI (reference sequence). V lost 0 bases and J 3 bases, leaving 9 bases between the germline ends. This CDR3 spans 14 amino acids. The chain's CDR3 is CASSYSAGFYEQYF. In DNA, the CDR3 is TGTGCCAGCAGTTACTCGGCGGGTTTCTACGAGCAGTACTTC.

This rearrangement joins TRBV7-8 to TRBJ1-1, with 7 bases that match TRBD1. The CDR3 totals 14 residues. V dropped 5 bases and J dropped 1; count of bases not matched to a gene: 4. Germline V CDR1 and CDR2: SGHVS, FQNEAQ. The CDR3 loop is CASSQRTGNTEAFF. CDR3 nucleotides: TGTGCCAGCAGCCAAAGGACAGGGAACACTGAAGCTTTCTTT.

This clone is classed as medium-sized (0.01 to 0.1%). The V and J genes are TRBV28 and TRBJ2-7; possible D gene TRBD1, 5 bases. This CDR3 has 12 residues. Trimming took 3 bases from V and 5 from J, leaving 8 bases between them. Germline CDR1 MDHEN, CDR2 SYDVKM. The chain's CDR3 is CASSFQGDEQYF. The DNA of the CDR3 is TGTGCCAGCAGTTTTCAAGGGGACGAGCAGTACTTC.

This clone has a single count. The chain links TRBV28 to TRBJ2-2, with 8 bases that match TRBD1. Germline V gene data show CDR1 as MDHEN and CDR2 as SYDVKM. This CDR3 comprises 16 residues. The ends lost 6 bases at V and 5 bases at J; junction bases unmatched: 11. The CDR3 loop reads CASSRRQGIRTGELFF. CDR3 sequence (DNA): TGTGCCAGCAGCCGCCGACAGGGGATACGTACCGGGGAGCTGTTTTTT.

The chain links TRBV2 to TRBJ2-3; 7 bases map to TRBD2. The V and J ends lost 5 bases and 4 bases, in that order; junction bases with no gene match: 12. The germline CDR1 and CDR2 sequences are SNHLY and FYNNEI. The CDR3 runs 16 residues. The CDR3 is CASSSLLRGGADTQYF. CDR3 DNA sequence: TGTGCCAGCAGTAGCCTTTTGCGGGGAGGGGCAGATACGCAGTATTTT.

The rearrangement uses TRBV28 and TRBJ1-1; D perhaps matches TRBD1 (5 bases). From germline, CDR1 is MDHEN and CDR2 SYDVKM. CDR3 length: 12 amino acids. The ends were cut back, 6 bases at V and 5 bases at J, with 10 bases in the middle. DNA for the CDR3: TGTGCCAGCAGGGGGGGAGGGACTGAAGCTTTCTTT. Amino acids: CASRGGGTEAFF.

This clone has just a few counts. The chain joins TRBV29-1 to TRBJ2-7; TRBD1 agrees at 9 bases. The CDR3 loop spans 13 amino acids. The V segment lost 3 bases and the J segment 9 bases; nucleotides outside the gene matches: 9. CDR1 is SQVTM and CDR2 is ANQGSEA in the germline V gene. Here the CDR3 reads CSVEVGTGSGQYF. The CDR3, as DNA: TGCAGCGTTGAGGTCGGGACAGGGTCCGGGCAGTACTTC.